The 27 T cell receptor beta chains below all came from one sample that was sequenced in a study of control samples from healthy donors and cancer patients. Method: immunoSEQ multiplex PCR; TCRdb's copy keeps in-frame clones and lacks some. Here the sample spans about 120,000 clones, 75% to 90% being singletons. The sequenced sample was PBMCs. All receptors derive from a woman between 50 and 59 years old with colorectal cancer.

This clone was observed a few times. This specimen includes other DNA sequences encoding the same CDR3. The rearrangement links TRBV5-1 to TRBJ2-7, with TRBD1 matching over 9 bases. Germline V lookup: CDR1 SGHRS, CDR2 YFSETQ. This CDR3 is built from 15 residues. V shed 2 bases, J shed 3 bases, and the junction held 6 bases outside the gene matches. CDR3 DNA: TGCGCCAGCAGCTTAACAGGGGGCGGGGGCTACGAGCAGTACTTC. Protein sequence: CASSLTGGGGYEQYF.

The CDR3 DNA follows: TGCGCCAGCAGCTTGGCCCTTGTTAGCACTTTGAACACTGAAGCTTTCTTT. Translated, it gives CASSLALVSTLNTEAFF. V gene TRBV5-1 combines with J gene TRBJ1-1; D is unclear. The CDR3 has 17 amino acids. Germline CDR1 reads SGHRS; CDR2 reads YFSETQ. V dropped 0 bases and J dropped 0 bases, with 15 bases sitting between them. Using reference TRBV5-1 and TRBJ1-1 for the parts outside the CDR3, the full variable domain is KAGVTQTPRYLIKTRGQQVTLSCSPISGHRSVSWYQQTPGQGLQFLFEYFSETQRNKGNFPGRFSGRQFSNSRSEMNVSTLELGDSALYLCASSLALVSTLNTEAFFGQGTRLTVV.

The chain uses TRBV28 and TRBJ1-4; D is unresolved. Trimming stripped 5 bases from V and 0 bases from J, with 13 bases between. Germline CDR1 MDHEN, CDR2 SYDVKM. This CDR3 contains 16 residues. The CDR3 DNA reads as TGTGCCAGCAGTCCGCCGACGGATGCAACTAATGAAAAACTGTTTTTT. Protein product: CASSPPTDATNEKLFF.

The V call is TRBV10-2, the J call TRBJ2-7, with TRBD2 matching 9 bases. Germline V gene lookup returns CDR1 WSHSY and CDR2 SAAADI. The CDR3 has 17 residues. V lost 0 bases and J lost 5; bases outside the gene matches: 11. CDR3 nucleotide sequence: TGCGCCAGCAGTGAGTCAAGGCCGGGACTAGCTCCCCACGAGCAGTACTTC. Encoded protein: CASSESRPGLAPHEQYF.

The rearrangement uses TRBV6-5 and TRBJ1-2; D gene ambiguous. Germline CDR1 and CDR2: MNHEY and SVGAGI. The CDR3 contains 14 residues. With 6 bases removed from V and 4 bases from J, the gap between germline ends came to 15 bases. The CDR3 nucleotides read TGTGCCAGCAGCGTATCAACGGGAACCTATGGCTACACCTTC. This encodes CASSVSTGTYGYTF.

The chain recombines TRBV6-1 with TRBJ1-4, with D unclear. Trimming removed 0 bases at V and 7 bases at J, with 9 bases between. The germline V gene has CDR1 MNHNS and CDR2 SASEGT. The length of the CDR3 is 14 residues. The chain's CDR3 is CASSEATAGEKLFF. As DNA, the CDR3 is TGTGCCAGCAGTGAAGCAACGGCCGGTGAAAAACTGTTTTTT.

This clone has a single count. The J gene is TRBJ2-1, the V gene TRBV11-3, with TRBD2 matching over 10 bases. Germline V CDR1 and CDR2: SGHNT, YENEEA. This CDR3 comprises 15 residues. Trimming took 1 base from V and 10 from J; bases not matched to a gene: 7. CDR3 protein: CASSLVTSGIWEQFF. DNA of the CDR3: TGTGCCAGCAGCTTAGTAACTAGCGGGATCTGGGAGCAGTTCTTC.

This chain uses TRBV2 with TRBJ1-3; perhaps TRBD1 as D (5 bases). The germline V and J ends were trimmed by 6 bases and 0 bases, with 9 bases remaining between them. The CDR3 has 14 residues. Per germline, CDR1 SNHLY and CDR2 FYNNEI. CDR3: CASRGPRSGNTIYF. CDR3 nucleotide sequence: TGTGCCAGCAGGGGACCTCGCTCTGGAAACACCATATATTTT. Full variable domain (rest looked up from reference TRBV2 and TRBJ1-3): EPEVTQTPSHQVTQMGQEVILRCVPISNHLYFYWYRQILGQKVEFLVSFYNNEISEKSEIFDDQFSVERPDGSNFTLKIRSTKLEDSAMYFCASRGPRSGNTIYFGEGSWLTVV.

Details on this clone: Germline and junction disagree at one end, which may indicate a read error. This rearrangement joins TRBV3-1 (or the pseudogene TRBV3-2) to TRBJ2-7; D might be TRBD1 (5 bases). The CDR3 is 13 amino acids. Germline CDR1 LGHDT, CDR2 YNNKEL (reference sequence). CDR3 loop: CASSPTEGAPPVF. The CDR3 DNA sequence: TGTGCCAGCAGCCCTACCGAAGGGGCCCCTCCGGTCTTC.

The rearrangement uses TRBV19 and TRBJ2-3; 10 nucleotides agree with TRBD1. The germline V gene has CDR1 LNHDA and CDR2 SQIVND (reference sequence). The CDR3 is 14 residues long. The V segment lost 6 bases and the J segment 4 bases; nucleotides outside the gene matches: 4. The CDR3 sequence: CASSDRGPPDTQYF. Written as DNA, the CDR3 is TGTGCCAGTAGCGACAGGGGGCCGCCAGATACGCAGTATTTT.

This clone was seen once. The chain couples TRBV5-1 to TRBJ1-2; a weak D match, TRBD1 (5 bases). CDR1 is SGHRS and CDR2 is YFSETQ in the germline V gene. V dropped 5 bases and J dropped 4 bases, with 9 bases sitting between them. This CDR3 contains 12 residues. CDR3 amino acids: CASRAGIYGYTF. The CDR3 bases are TGCGCCAGCAGGGCAGGGATCTATGGCTACACCTTC.

The rearrangement uses TRBV5-1 and TRBJ2-3; D gene ambiguous. The CDR3 extends over 13 amino acids. The germline CDR1 and CDR2 sequences are SGHRS and YFSETQ. Trimming took 1 base from V and 1 from J, leaving 4 bases between them. The CDR3 here is CASSLTRTDTQYF. CDR3 bases: TGCGCCAGCAGCTTGACCCGCACAGATACGCAGTATTTT.

The gene calls are TRBV5-1 and TRBJ2-3, with TRBD2 matching over 8 bases. The J segment lost 5 bases and the V segment lost 0 bases, leaving 5 bases of the junction unmatched. Per the germline V gene, CDR1 is SGHRS and CDR2 is YFSETQ. The length of the CDR3 is 15 residues. The CDR3 region is CASSLDGRAGDTQYF. DNA of the CDR3: TGCGCCAGCAGCTTGGACGGGAGGGCCGGAGATACGCAGTATTTT.

The chain joins TRBV28 to TRBJ1-6; 10 bases map to TRBD1. V was pared by 6 bases and J by 15 bases, with 8 bases of the junction left unmatched. Germline V gives CDR1 MDHEN, CDR2 SYDVKM. The CDR3 extends over 13 amino acids. This CDR3 reads CASRTGGDGRLHF. The CDR3 nucleotides read TGTGCCAGCAGGACAGGGGGCGACGGTCGCCTCCACTTT.

V and J are TRBV7-3 and TRBJ2-1; 10 bases agree with TRBD2. The V gene's germline CDR1 is SGHTA and CDR2 FQGTGA. The CDR3 consists of 15 residues. With V trimmed by 5 bases and J by 5 bases, 6 bases remained unmatched. CDR3 sequence reads: CASSLTSGPNNEQFF. The CDR3 DNA sequence: TGTGCCAGCAGCCTGACTAGCGGGCCTAACAATGAGCAGTTCTTC.

The CDR3 sequence is CSVEDTGTQYF. The CDR3 DNA reads TGCAGCGTTGAGGACACAGGAACCCAGTACTTC. V and J are TRBV29-1 and TRBJ2-5, with D perhaps TRBD1 (5 bases). This CDR3 comprises 11 residues. Germline loops: CDR1 SQVTM, CDR2 ANQGSEA. The germline V and J ends were trimmed by 3 bases and 8 bases, with 10 bases remaining between them.

J is TRBJ1-2 and V is TRBV6-5; TRBD1 aligns across 9 bases. With 2 bases clipped from V and 8 bases from J, the junction kept 6 bases outside the gene matches. Germline CDR1 reads MNHEY; CDR2 reads SVGAGI. CDR3 length: 14 residues. The CDR3 spells CASSYMGQGRGYTF. CDR3 DNA sequence: TGTGCCAGCAGTTACATGGGACAGGGACGCGGCTACACCTTC.

J is TRBJ2-5 and V is TRBV5-1, with 10 bases identical to TRBD1. The CDR3 is made up of 14 amino acids. CDR1 and CDR2 from the germline V gene are SGHRS and YFSETQ. V was pared by 4 bases and J by 5 bases, with 5 bases of the junction left unmatched. CDR3 amino acids: CASSATGGAETQYF. The CDR3, as DNA: TGCGCCAGCAGCGCGACAGGGGGCGCGGAGACCCAGTACTTC. Complete variable domain (other parts from reference TRBV5-1 and TRBJ2-5): KAGVTQTPRYLIKTRGQQVTLSCSPISGHRSVSWYQQTPGQGLQFLFEYFSETQRNKGNFPGRFSGRQFSNSRSEMNVSTLELGDSALYLCASSATGGAETQYFGPGTRLLVL.

V and J are TRBV2 and TRBJ1-6, with D possibly TRBD1 on 5 matching bases. V lost 4 bases, J lost 8 bases, and 15 bases lay in between. Germline V gene lookup returns CDR1 SNHLY and CDR2 FYNNEI. The CDR3 sequence is 15 residues long. CDR3 in DNA: TGTGCCAGCAGTGGTCCGGGAGGAGGGGATTCACCCCTCCACTTT. Protein: CASSGPGGGDSPLHF. The full variable domain, rest sourced from reference TRBV2 and TRBJ1-6, is EPEVTQTPSHQVTQMGQEVILRCVPISNHLYFYWYRQILGQKVEFLVSFYNNEISEKSEIFDDQFSVERPDGSNFTLKIRSTKLEDSAMYFCASSGPGGGDSPLHFGNGTRLTVT.

This clone has only one observation. The genes are TRBV18 and TRBJ2-4; tentatively, D is TRBD1 or TRBD2 (5 bases each). The ends were cut back, 0 bases at V and 9 bases at J, with 21 bases in the middle. CDR3 length equals 17 residues. Germline V gives CDR1 KGHSH, CDR2 LQKENI. CDR3 loop: CASSPPRGDDFFGIQYF. The CDR3 DNA reads TGTGCCAGCTCACCACCACGAGGGGATGACTTTTTTGGCATTCAGTACTTC.

The V gene is TRBV24-1, the J gene TRBJ2-2; 7 nucleotides agree with TRBD1. This CDR3 is built from 16 residues. Per germline, CDR1 KGHDR and CDR2 SFDVKD. J was trimmed by 5 bases and V by 2 bases; bases with no gene match: 7. Written as DNA, the CDR3 is TGTGCCACCAGTGATTCCAACGACAGGGTTACCGGGGAGCTGTTTTTT. Protein sequence: CATSDSNDRVTGELFF.

The genes are TRBV19 and TRBJ1-2; TRBD1 might be the D (6 bases). CDR1 and CDR2 from the germline V gene are LNHDA and SQIVND (reference sequence). Between the trimmed V and J ends, which lost 10 bases and 4 bases, there was a span of 19 bases. CDR3 length: 14 amino acids. The CDR3 protein is CATRAPRGPYGYTF. The CDR3 nucleotides are TGTGCCACTCGCGCACCCAGGGGACCCTATGGCTACACCTTC.

The V call is TRBV20-1, the J call TRBJ1-2; D not resolved. Trimming took 3 bases from V and 7 from J, leaving 9 bases between them. The length of the CDR3 is 11 residues. Germline V gene data show CDR1 as DFQATT and CDR2 as SNEGSKA (reference sequence). The CDR3 sequence is CSASIISGYTF. CDR3 in DNA: TGCAGTGCTAGTATTATCTCTGGCTACACCTTC.

This clone was recorded once. The chain has TRBV25-1 and TRBJ2-5; D gene uncertain. V lost 1 base and J 8 bases, leaving 14 bases between the germline ends. Germline V gives CDR1 MGHDK, CDR2 SYGVNS. The CDR3 covers 14 residues. CDR3 in DNA: TGTGCCAGCAGTGAATCGCGGCCGTGGCCTACCCAGTACTTC. Protein: CASSESRPWPTQYF.

The V gene is TRBV29-1, the J gene TRBJ2-7; D remains ambiguous. This CDR3 is built from 12 residues. The germline V gene has CDR1 SQVTM and CDR2 ANQGSEA. Between the trimmed V and J ends, which lost 7 bases and 1 base, there was a span of 11 bases. CDR3 coding DNA: TGCAGCGCGTACGCAGAATCCTACGAGCAGTACTTC. This gives the protein CSAYAESYEQYF.

The chain carries TRBV19 and TRBJ1-5; 7 nucleotides match TRBD1. CDR1 is LNHDA, CDR2 SQIVND, per germline (reference sequence). This CDR3 region has 16 residues. V shed 5 bases and J 1 base; nucleotides not matched to a gene: 8. The CDR3 sequence is CASSWLDRDSNQPQHF. For the CDR3, the DNA is TGTGCCAGTAGTTGGCTTGACAGGGACAGCAATCAGCCCCAGCATTTT.

The rearrangement links TRBV2 to TRBJ1-1; D possibly corresponds to TRBD1 (5 bases). The V gene lost 7 bases and the J gene lost 1 base, with 13 bases spanning the gap. Germline CDR1 is SNHLY and CDR2 is FYNNEI. The length of the CDR3 is 14 residues. The CDR3 protein is CASKSGPENTEAFF. CDR3 DNA sequence: TGTGCCAGCAAATCAGGGCCTGAGAACACTGAAGCTTTCTTT.